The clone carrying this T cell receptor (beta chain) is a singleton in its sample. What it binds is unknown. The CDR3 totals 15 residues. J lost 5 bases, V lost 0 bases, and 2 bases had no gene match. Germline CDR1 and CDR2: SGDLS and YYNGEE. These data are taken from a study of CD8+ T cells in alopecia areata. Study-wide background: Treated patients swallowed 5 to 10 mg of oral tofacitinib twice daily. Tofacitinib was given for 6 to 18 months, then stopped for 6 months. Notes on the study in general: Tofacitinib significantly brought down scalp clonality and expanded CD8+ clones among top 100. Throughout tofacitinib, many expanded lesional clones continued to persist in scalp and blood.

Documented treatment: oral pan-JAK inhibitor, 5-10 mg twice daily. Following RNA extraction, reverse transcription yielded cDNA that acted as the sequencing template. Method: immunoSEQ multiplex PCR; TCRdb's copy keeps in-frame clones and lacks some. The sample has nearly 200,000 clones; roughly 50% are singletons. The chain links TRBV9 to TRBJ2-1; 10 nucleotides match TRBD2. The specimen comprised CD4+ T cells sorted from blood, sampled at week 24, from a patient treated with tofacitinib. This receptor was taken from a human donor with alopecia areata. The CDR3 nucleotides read TGTGCCAGCAGCGTAGTACTAGCGGGGAACAATGAGCAGTTCTTC. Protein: CASSVVLAGNNEQFF.